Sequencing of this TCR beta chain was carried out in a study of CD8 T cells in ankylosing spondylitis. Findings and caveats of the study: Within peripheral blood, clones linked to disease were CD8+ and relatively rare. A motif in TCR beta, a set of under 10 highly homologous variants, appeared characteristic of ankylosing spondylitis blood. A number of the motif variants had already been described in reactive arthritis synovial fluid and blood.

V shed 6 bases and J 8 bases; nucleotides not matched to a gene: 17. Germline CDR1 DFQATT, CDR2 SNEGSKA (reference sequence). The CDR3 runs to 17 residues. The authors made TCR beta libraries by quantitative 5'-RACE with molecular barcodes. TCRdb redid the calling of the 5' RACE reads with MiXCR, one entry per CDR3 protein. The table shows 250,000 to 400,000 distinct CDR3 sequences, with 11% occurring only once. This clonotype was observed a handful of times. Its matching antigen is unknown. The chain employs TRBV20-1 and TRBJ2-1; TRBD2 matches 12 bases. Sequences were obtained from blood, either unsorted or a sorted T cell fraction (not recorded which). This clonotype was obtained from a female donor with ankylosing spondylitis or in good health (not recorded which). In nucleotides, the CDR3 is TGCAGTGCCGGAGGGACAGGGCTAGCGGGAGGGCCCCATGAGCAGTTCTTC. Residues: CSAGGTGLAGGPHEQFF.